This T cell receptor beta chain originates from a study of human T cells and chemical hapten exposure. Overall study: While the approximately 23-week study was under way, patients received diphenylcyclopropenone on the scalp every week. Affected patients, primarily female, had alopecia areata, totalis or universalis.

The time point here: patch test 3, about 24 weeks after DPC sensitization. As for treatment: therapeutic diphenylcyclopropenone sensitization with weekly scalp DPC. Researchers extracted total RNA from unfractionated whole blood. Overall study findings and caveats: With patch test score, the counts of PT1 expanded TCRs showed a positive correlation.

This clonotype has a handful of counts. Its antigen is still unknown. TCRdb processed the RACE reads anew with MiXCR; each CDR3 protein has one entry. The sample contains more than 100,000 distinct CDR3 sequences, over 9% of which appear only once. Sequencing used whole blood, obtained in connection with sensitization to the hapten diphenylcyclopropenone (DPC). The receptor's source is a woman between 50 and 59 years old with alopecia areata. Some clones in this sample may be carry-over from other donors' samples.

The CDR3 loop reads CACGGLPDTQYF. The CDR3 region has the DNA TGTGCGTGCGGAGGGTTGCCAGATACGCAGTATTTT. The chain employs TRBV11-2 and TRBJ2-3; possibly TRBD2 for D (6 bases). Germline CDR1 and CDR2: SGHAT and FQNNGV. This CDR3 is 12 amino acids long.